What follows describes a single T cell receptor (beta chain). Its cognate antigen is unknown. Data came from immunoSEQ multiplex PCR; TCRdb stores just in-frame clones and leaves some out. The table lists 850,000 to 1,200,000 clones, approximately 70% of them singletons. This sample is drawn from a study of shared clonotypes between healthy human individuals. Whole-study findings and limits: Estimated clonotype richness was generally higher in naive than memory subsets. Sequencing depth was expected to affect clonotype sharing among donors.

The ends were cut back, 2 bases at V and 7 bases at J, with 9 bases in the middle. Germline CDR1 reads GTSNPN; CDR2 reads SVGIG (reference sequence). The CDR3 extends over 12 amino acids. The study separated CD4+ cells into CD45RA+ naive and CD45RA-negative memory subsets. This receptor was identified in a man aged 18 to 29 in good health. The chain links TRBV30 to TRBJ2-1; D possibly corresponds to TRBD2 (6 bases). The sample consisted of memory CD4+ T cells sorted from blood. Indicated subset: CD45RA-negative fraction. DNA for the CDR3: TGTGCCTGGAGTCTTCGGGAGAATGAGCAGTTCTTC. Protein product: CAWSLRENEQFF.